A selection of T cell receptor beta chains follows, all from one sample in a study of CD8+CD57+ T cells in acquired aplastic anemia. TCRdb redid the calling of the reads with MiXCR, one entry per CDR3 protein. The table has approximately 220,000 distinct CDR3 sequences, about half seen once. Sequenced input: sorted CD4+, CD8+, or CD8+CD57+ T cells (not recorded which) from PBMCs. The receptors here all came from a human donor with aplastic anemia. Each CDR3 is given with its conserved first and last residue.

j_call v_call cdr3_aa
TRBJ2-1 TRBV28 CASSAPGFEQFF
TRBJ2-2 TRBV20-1 CSASAKRGTGELFF
TRBJ2-1 TRBV5-4 CASSPWASGYNEQFF
TRBJ1-2 TRBV2 CASSSDLARGGYGYTF
TRBJ1-1 TRBV20-1 CSAAKGGDTEAFF
TRBJ1-2 TRBV6-1 CASSKRGTYGYTF
TRBJ1-4 TRBV29-1 CSVETGANEKLFF
TRBJ2-2 TRBV7-8 CASSLLAGGGTGELFF
TRBJ2-7 TRBV20-1 CSARLAGTYEQYF
TRBJ1-2 TRBV6-2/TRBV6-3 CASFAPNYGYTF
TRBJ1-1 TRBV29-1 CSVGVKTTEAFF
TRBJ2-6 TRBV18 CASRTGANVLTF
TRBJ2-1 TRBV10-3 CAISESSGGGEQFF
TRBJ1-5 TRBV7-2 CASSLMAGPRQPQHF
TRBJ2-3 TRBV19 CASSPLHYLDTQYF
TRBJ2-7 TRBV2 CASSMDRGSDNEQYF